The clone carrying this TCR beta chain has at least ten counts. The target antigen is unknown. This specimen comes from a study of T cells in Graves' hyperthyroidism and ophthalmopathy. Study-wide results and limits: Researchers found most expanded thyroid clonotypes above 0.001 in blood as well.

The V end was cut by 0 bases, the J end by 5 bases, with 13 bases between. The CDR3 length is 15 residues. Germline V lookup: CDR1 SGHTA, CDR2 FQGNSA. TCR beta CDR3 sequences were amplified from RNA transcripts. A first-round RT-PCR of the TCR CDR3 used the HTBI primer set. Each CDR3 protein gets one entry after TCRdb re-called the multiplex PCR reads with MiXCR. Among 540,000 or so distinct CDR3 sequences listed, about a sixth were seen once. The chain uses TRBV7-2 and TRBJ2-5; TRBD1 might be the D (6 bases). Sequenced sample: blood. This receptor was taken from a woman aged 25 to 39 with Graves' hyperthyroidism. The CDR3 DNA reads as TGTGCCAGCAGCTTAGCGCTAAGCAGGGGTGAGACCCAGTACTTC. Amino acid sequence: CASSLALSRGETQYF.